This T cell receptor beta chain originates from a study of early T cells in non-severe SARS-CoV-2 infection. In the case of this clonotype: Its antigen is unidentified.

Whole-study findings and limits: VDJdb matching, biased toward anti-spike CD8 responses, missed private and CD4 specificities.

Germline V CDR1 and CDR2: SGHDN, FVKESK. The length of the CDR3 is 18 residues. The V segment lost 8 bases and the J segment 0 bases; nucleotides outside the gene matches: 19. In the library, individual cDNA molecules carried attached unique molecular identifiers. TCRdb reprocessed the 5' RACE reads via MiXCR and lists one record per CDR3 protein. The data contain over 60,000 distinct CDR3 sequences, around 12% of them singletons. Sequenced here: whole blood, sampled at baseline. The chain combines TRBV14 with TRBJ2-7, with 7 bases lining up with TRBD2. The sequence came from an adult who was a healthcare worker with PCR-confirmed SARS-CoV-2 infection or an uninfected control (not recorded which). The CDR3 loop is CASWMQSPLADYSYEQYF. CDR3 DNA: TGTGCCAGCTGGATGCAATCCCCGCTAGCGGACTACTCCTACGAGCAGTACTTC.